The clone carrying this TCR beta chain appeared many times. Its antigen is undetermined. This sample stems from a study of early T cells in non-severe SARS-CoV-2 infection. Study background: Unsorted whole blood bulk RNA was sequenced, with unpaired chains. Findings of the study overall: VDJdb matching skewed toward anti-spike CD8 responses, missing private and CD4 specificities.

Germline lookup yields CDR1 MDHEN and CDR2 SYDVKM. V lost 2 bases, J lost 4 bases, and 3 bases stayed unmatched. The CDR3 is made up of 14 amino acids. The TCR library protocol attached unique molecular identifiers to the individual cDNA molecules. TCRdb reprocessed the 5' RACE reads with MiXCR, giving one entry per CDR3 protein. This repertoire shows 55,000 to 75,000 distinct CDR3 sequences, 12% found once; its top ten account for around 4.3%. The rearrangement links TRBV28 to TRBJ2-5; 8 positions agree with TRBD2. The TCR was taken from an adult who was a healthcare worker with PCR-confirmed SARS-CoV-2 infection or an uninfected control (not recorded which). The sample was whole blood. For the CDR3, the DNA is TGTGCCAGCAGTTTAGCGGGAGGAAGAGAGACCCAGTACTTC. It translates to CASSLAGGRETQYF.